This T cell receptor beta chain is from a study of blood T cell repertoires in COVID-19. Study-wide context: Some COVID-19 samples were acute and others convalescent; all came from the United States, Italy and Spain.

Authors' methods: Reference gene primer amplification gave nucleated cell count estimates. Repertoires were generated with immunoSEQ multiplex PCR, while TCRdb's copy carries only in-frame clones and drops some. The D gene and trimming were derived from the DNA, and the V and J assignments and clone size from that table. The data contain some 42,000 clones, roughly nine tenths of them seen just once; the ten biggest clones take up roughly 0.39%. This CDR3 region has 15 residues. Trimming removed 2 bases from V and 5 bases from J, with 13 bases in between. CDR1 is SGHVS and CDR2 is FNYEAQ in the germline V gene.

This sequence joins TRBV7-6 and TRBJ2-1; weak D call: TRBD1 (6 bases). Sequencing was done on a sample of peripheral blood. The receptor was derived from a human donor in a cohort sampled during active COVID-19. The chain's CDR3 is CASSLRLQGNNEQFF. The CDR3 DNA reads TGTGCCAGCAGCTTACGATTACAGGGAAACAATGAGCAGTTCTTC.